These 14 T cell receptor beta chains originate from one sample sequenced in a study of control samples from healthy donors and cancer patients. Generated by immunoSEQ multiplex PCR, the TCRdb table keeps only in-frame clones and is missing some. The sample includes about 110,000 clones, roughly 88% of them seen just once. Sample: PBMCs. The receptors here all came from a woman aged 60-75 years with lung cancer.

The chain has TRBV6-5 and TRBJ1-4, with a tentative D call TRBD1 (5 bases). Per the germline V gene, CDR1 is MNHEY and CDR2 is SVGAGI. The CDR3 runs 15 residues. V was clipped by 6 bases and J by 6 bases, with 17 bases between them. The CDR3 nucleotides read TGTGCCAGCAGGCCTACCGGGGGTAGGGATGAAAAACTGTTTTTT. Its protein is CASRPTGGRDEKLFF.

This clone was found a few times. The rearrangement joins TRBV6-6 to TRBJ2-7; maybe TRBD1 (6 bases). Germline values: CDR1 MNHNY, CDR2 SVGAGI (reference sequence). The CDR3 consists of 14 residues. V lost 0 bases and J lost 3, with 9 bases in between. The CDR3 DNA sequence: TGTGCCAGCAGTTACTCGACAGGTATCTACGAGCAGTACTTC. Translated, it gives CASSYSTGIYEQYF.

The J gene is TRBJ1-2, the V gene TRBV19; 8 bases match TRBD1. The junction had 5 bases not matched to a gene; V was cut back by 4 bases and J by 1 base. Germline CDR1 LNHDA, CDR2 SQIVND (reference sequence). This CDR3 is 15 amino acids long. The CDR3 is CASSTGQGVNYGYTF. CDR3 nucleotide sequence: TGTGCCAGTAGTACTGGACAGGGTGTTAACTATGGCTACACCTTC.

This chain connects TRBV19 to TRBJ2-1; no clear D gene. This CDR3 has 12 residues. The V and J ends lost 5 bases and 7 bases respectively, with 9 bases between them. In germline, CDR1 is LNHDA, CDR2 SQIVND (reference sequence). The CDR3 loop reads CASSFVENEQFF. For the CDR3, the DNA is TGTGCCAGTAGTTTTGTAGAGAATGAGCAGTTCTTC. Full variable domain (outside the CDR3, taken from reference TRBV19 and TRBJ2-1): DGGITQSPKYLFRKEGQNVTLSCEQNLNHDAMYWYRQDPGQGLRLIYYSQIVNDFQKGDIAEGYSVSREKKESFPLTVTSAQKNPTAFYLCASSFVENEQFFGPGTRLTVL.

The rearrangement joins TRBV29-1 to TRBJ1-1; TRBD1 is a possible D gene (5 bases). This CDR3 region has 11 residues. V lost 0 bases to trimming and J lost 11 bases, with 10 bases between them. Germline V lookup: CDR1 SQVTM, CDR2 ANQGSEA. CDR3 sequence reads: CSVEDPGEAFF. The CDR3 DNA reads TGCAGCGTTGAAGATCCGGGGGAGGCTTTCTTT.

V usage is TRBV19 and J usage is TRBJ1-1; D gene uncertain. CDR1 LNHDA and CDR2 SQIVND come from the germline V gene (reference sequence). The CDR3 totals 16 residues. With 6 bases removed from V and 1 base from J, the gap between germline ends came to 18 bases. Here the CDR3 reads CASSHLPGSRNTEAFF. As DNA, the CDR3 is TGTGCCAGTAGCCACCTCCCGGGGTCAAGGAACACTGAAGCTTTCTTT.

This chain connects TRBV7-9 to TRBJ2-5; the D is unclear. The germline CDR1 and CDR2 sequences are SEHNR and FQNEAQ (reference sequence). This CDR3 region has 13 residues. The ends were cut back, 4 bases at V and 5 bases at J, with 11 bases in the middle. The CDR3 region has the DNA TGTGCCAGCAGCTACGGGCGGCGGGAGACCCAGTACTTC. Translated, it gives CASSYGRRETQYF.

In DNA form, the CDR3 reads TGTGCCAGCAGCTTGGGGCTAGCGGGGCCCTCTGGGGCCAACGTCCTGACTTTC. Encoded protein: CASSLGLAGPSGANVLTF. The rearrangement joins TRBV5-5 to TRBJ2-6, with 9 bases matching TRBD2. There are 18 residues in the CDR3. The germline gives CDR1 SGHKS, CDR2 YYEKEE (reference sequence). V dropped 0 bases and J dropped 0; count of bases not matched to a gene: 4.

The chain uses TRBV27 and TRBJ1-1; D uncertain. Trimming removed 4 bases at V and 2 bases at J, with 5 bases between. This CDR3 is 12 amino acids long. CDR1 MNHEY and CDR2 SMNVEV come from the germline V gene (reference sequence). The CDR3 nucleotides read TGTGCCAGCAGTTACAGAAACACTGAAGCTTTCTTT. Protein sequence: CASSYRNTEAFF.

The chain couples TRBV7-9 to TRBJ1-1; the match to TRBD1 covers 8 bases. CDR3 size: 16 residues. Germline CDR1 reads SEHNR; CDR2 reads FQNEAQ (reference sequence). With V trimmed by 4 bases and J by 0 bases, 7 bases remained unmatched. DNA of the CDR3: TGTGCCAGCAGCTCACTCCCGGGACAGGTGAACACTGAAGCTTTCTTT. It specifies CASSSLPGQVNTEAFF.

The chain links TRBV12-2 to TRBJ1-1; the table's D call TRBD1 went unverified against the DNA. TRBV12-2 is shown as a pseudogene. This CDR3 spans 16 amino acids. The CDR3 nucleotides read TGTGCAAGTCGCTTAGGACAAACACAGGGGGGCATTGGGGCTTTCTTT. Protein: CASRLGQTQGGIGAFF.

The rearrangement joins TRBV5-1 to TRBJ2-7; D tentatively reads TRBD1 or TRBD2 (6 bases each). V was pared by 3 bases and J by 0 bases, with 10 bases between. Germline assignment: CDR1 SGHRS and CDR2 YFSETQ. This CDR3 has 14 amino acids. CDR3 sequence reads: CASSSQGLSYEQYF. CDR3 in DNA: TGCGCCAGCAGCTCACAGGGACTCTCCTACGAGCAGTACTTC.

This clone was counted a few times. The chain has TRBV5-4 and TRBJ2-5; 9 bases fit TRBD2. CDR1 and CDR2 (germline): SGHNT, YYREEE (reference sequence). The length of the CDR3 is 14 residues. Trimming took 1 base from V and 4 from J; bases not matched to a gene: 2. CDR3 bases: TGTGCCAGCAGCTTGTTACTAGCGGGAGAGACCCAGTACTTC. It codes for CASSLLLAGETQYF.

This chain uses TRBV29-1 with TRBJ2-1, with a weak D call TRBD1 (6 bases). There are 14 residues in the CDR3. Trimming stripped 3 bases from V and 8 bases from J, with 17 bases between. CDR1 is SQVTM and CDR2 is ANQGSEA in the germline V gene. This CDR3 reads CSVEGARGLHEQFF. For the CDR3, the DNA is TGCAGCGTTGAGGGCGCCAGGGGCTTGCATGAGCAGTTCTTC.